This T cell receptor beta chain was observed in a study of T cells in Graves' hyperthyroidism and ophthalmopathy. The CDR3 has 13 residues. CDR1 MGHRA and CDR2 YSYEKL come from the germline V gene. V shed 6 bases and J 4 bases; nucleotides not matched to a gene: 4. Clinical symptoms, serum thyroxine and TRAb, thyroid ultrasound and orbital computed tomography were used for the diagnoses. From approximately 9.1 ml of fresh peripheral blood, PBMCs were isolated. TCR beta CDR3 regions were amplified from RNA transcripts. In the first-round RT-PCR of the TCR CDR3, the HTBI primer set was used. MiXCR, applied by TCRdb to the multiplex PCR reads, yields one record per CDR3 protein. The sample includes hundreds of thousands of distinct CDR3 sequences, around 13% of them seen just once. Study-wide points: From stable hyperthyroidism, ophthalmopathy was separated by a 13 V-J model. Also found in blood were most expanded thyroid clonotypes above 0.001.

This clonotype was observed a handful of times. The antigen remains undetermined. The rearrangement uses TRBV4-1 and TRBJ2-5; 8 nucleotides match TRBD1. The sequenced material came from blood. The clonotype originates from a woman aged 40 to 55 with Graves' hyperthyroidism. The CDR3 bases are TGCGCCAGCAGACAACAGGGGGGAGAGACCCAGTACTTC. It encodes CASRQQGGETQYF.